These 6 T cell receptor beta chains were sequenced from one sample in a study of T-cell memory formation after mild COVID-19. Each CDR3 protein gets one entry after TCRdb re-called the 5' RACE reads with MiXCR. The sample includes 300,000 to 400,000 distinct CDR3 sequences, 10% to 15% seen only once; the top ten take about 20%. The sample consisted of PBMCs or a T cell subset sorted from them (not recorded which). All receptors come from a young man who had mild COVID-19 (a few samples of this study predate the infection). Cell type and time point are not known.

V usage is TRBV12-3 or TRBV12-4 and J usage is TRBJ2-5; 7 bases match TRBD1. The CDR3 runs to 15 residues. V lost 6 bases and J lost 3; bases outside the gene matches: 10. The CDR3 here is CASSLSGTEEETQYF. DNA of the CDR3: TGTGCCAGCAGCCTATCCGGGACAGAAGAAGAGACCCAGTACTTC.

V is TRBV5-6 and J is TRBJ1-5; a weak D match, TRBD1 (5 bases). Germline assignment: CDR1 SGHDT and CDR2 YYEEEE. The V gene lost 7 bases and the J gene lost 3 bases, with 17 bases spanning the gap. The CDR3 runs 15 residues. The CDR3 DNA reads as TGTGCCAGCGGGGCTTGGACGGTACTCAATCAGCCCCAGCATTTT. Amino acids: CASGAWTVLNQPQHF.

This clonotype was seen only a few times. V usage is TRBV4-1 and J usage is TRBJ1-6; D is ambiguous. From germline, CDR1 is MGHRA and CDR2 YSYEKL. This CDR3 comprises 12 residues. V was clipped by 1 base and J by 10 bases, with 5 bases between them. The CDR3 nucleotides read TGCGCCAGCAGCCAAGTCGGATCACCCCTCCACTTT. It translates to CASSQVGSPLHF.

The chain combines TRBV3-1 with TRBJ2-4; D remains ambiguous. V was pared by 3 bases and J by 7 bases, with 7 bases between. The CDR3 spans 12 residues. Germline assignment: CDR1 LGHDT and CDR2 YNNKEL (reference sequence). CDR3 sequence (DNA): TGTGCCAGCAGCCATTCAGCGAACATTCAGTACTTC. Encoded protein: CASSHSANIQYF. The whole variable domain, filled in from reference TRBV3-1 and TRBJ2-4, reads DTAVSQTPKYLVTQMGNDKSIKCEQNLGHDTMYWYKQDSKKFLKIMFSYNNKELIINETVPNRFSPKSPDKAHLNLHINSLELGDSAVYFCASSHSANIQYFGAGTRLSVL.

The chain uses TRBV7-2 and TRBJ2-3; possible D gene TRBD2, 5 bases. This CDR3 contains 12 residues. The V end lost 5 bases, the J end lost 9 bases, and 12 bases lay between the germline ends. Looked up from germline, CDR1 is SGHTA and CDR2 is FQGNSA. CDR3 DNA sequence: TGTGCCAGCAGCCCAAGCGGAACGACGCAGTATTTT. Its translation is CASSPSGTTQYF.

The chain recombines TRBV6-5 with TRBJ2-3, with TRBD2 matching 15 bases. Germline CDR1 reads MNHEY; CDR2 reads SVGAGI. V was pared by 1 base and J by 5 bases, with 1 base of the junction left unmatched. This CDR3 contains 16 residues. In nucleotides, the CDR3 is TGTGCCAGCAGTTACTGGACTAGCGGGGGGGGAGATACGCAGTATTTT. Its protein product is CASSYWTSGGGDTQYF.